The 25 T cell receptor beta chains reported below all come from one sample, sequenced in a study of blood T cell repertoires in COVID-19. Method: immunoSEQ multiplex PCR; TCRdb's copy keeps in-frame clones and lacks some. The table records about 270,000 clones, around 81% of them present only once. Sequencing used peripheral blood. These receptors were taken from an older woman with active or convalescent COVID-19.

The chain uses TRBV10-3 and TRBJ1-3; D is uncertain. Trimming shortened V by 3 bases and J by 0 bases, and 6 bases separated the two germline ends. CDR3 length: 14 residues. Germline V gene sequence: CDR1 ENHRY, CDR2 SYGVKD. The CDR3 is CAISDPSSGNTIYF. DNA for the CDR3: TGTGCCATCAGTGACCCGAGCTCTGGAAACACCATATATTTT.

V and J are TRBV12-3 or TRBV12-4 and TRBJ1-1; TRBD1 is a possible D gene (6 bases). The CDR3 sequence is 13 residues long. V was cut by 7 bases and J by 1 base, with 10 bases left in between. The CDR3 DNA is TGTGCCAGCACTTGGACAGAGAACACTGAAGCTTTCTTT. It yields the protein CASTWTENTEAFF.

The V and J genes are TRBV4-3 and TRBJ2-7; 7 bases are a match to TRBD1. The germline V gene encodes CDR1 LGHNA and CDR2 YSLEER. This CDR3 is built from 14 residues. Unmatched junction bases numbered 6, after V lost 1 base and J lost 6 bases. The CDR3 is CASSQGTGDGEQYF. The DNA for the CDR3 is TGCGCCAGCAGCCAAGGCACAGGGGATGGCGAGCAGTACTTC.

The V gene is TRBV30, the J gene TRBJ1-1, with D maybe TRBD1 (5 bases). There are 13 residues in the CDR3. Between the trimmed V and J ends, which lost 1 base and 2 bases, there was a span of 8 bases. The germline V gene has CDR1 GTSNPN and CDR2 SVGIG (reference sequence). The DNA of the CDR3 is TGTGCCTGGAGTGACGGGACTAACACTGAAGCTTTCTTT. This gives the protein CAWSDGTNTEAFF.

The V and J genes are TRBV11-1 and TRBJ2-1, with 10 nucleotides matching TRBD2. The trim removed 2 bases at V and 8 bases at J, leaving 6 bases unmatched. Germline loops: CDR1 SGHAT, CDR2 FQDESV (reference sequence). The CDR3 totals 15 residues. The CDR3 protein is CASSLNSGGSDEQFF. The CDR3 DNA is TGTGCCAGCAGCTTAAATAGCGGGGGGTCGGATGAGCAGTTCTTC.

A few counts support this clone. The chain is built from TRBV5-1 and TRBJ1-5, with 10 bases that match TRBD1. V shed 7 bases and J 4 bases; nucleotides not matched to a gene: 8. Looked up from germline, CDR1 is SGHRS and CDR2 is YFSETQ. The CDR3 covers 15 residues. Here the CDR3 DNA reads TGCGCCAGCGGCCCCAGACAGGGGGCGAATCAGCCCCAGCATTTT. Translation gives CASGPRQGANQPQHF.

This clone was counted between two and nine times. The rearrangement links TRBV5-5 to TRBJ2-3; maybe TRBD2 (7 bases). V dropped 3 bases and J dropped 4 bases, with 15 bases sitting between them. Germline loops: CDR1 SGHKS, CDR2 YYEKEE (reference sequence). The CDR3 spans 15 residues. CDR3 in amino acids: CASSSWGRGPDTQYF. CDR3 coding DNA: TGTGCCAGCAGCTCCTGGGGGCGGGGGCCAGATACGCAGTATTTT.

For the CDR3, the DNA is TGTGCCAGCAGCCCCTTCTTCCACAGGGCGGCCGGGGAGCTGTTTTTT. Its translation: CASSPFFHRAAGELFF. This chain joins TRBV14 and TRBJ2-2; D is possibly TRBD1 (6 bases). Germline assignment: CDR1 SGHDN and CDR2 FVKESK. V lost 4 bases and J lost 6, with 18 bases in between. The CDR3 sequence is 16 residues long.

V and J are TRBV9 and TRBJ1-3; TRBD1 is a possible D gene (5 bases). The germline V gene has CDR1 SGDLS and CDR2 YYNGEE. Trimming removed 0 bases at V and 4 bases at J, with 11 bases between. There are 15 residues in the CDR3. CDR3 sequence reads: CASSVVGGSGNTIYF. The CDR3 DNA reads TGTGCCAGCAGCGTAGTCGGGGGATCCGGAAACACCATATATTTT.

At least ten counts were recorded for this clone. The chain couples TRBV7-9 to TRBJ1-1; 9 nucleotides agree with TRBD1. Germline CDR1 is SEHNR and CDR2 is FQNEAQ (reference sequence). This CDR3 region has 15 residues. V was clipped by 5 bases and J by 1 base; unmatched bases: 5. CDR3: CASSPRTGANTEAFF. CDR3 DNA sequence: TGTGCCAGCAGCCCTCGGACAGGGGCGAACACTGAAGCTTTCTTT.

V is TRBV13 and J is TRBJ1-5, with 8 bases matching TRBD1. Germline-derived CDR1 and CDR2 are PRHDT and FYEKMQ (reference sequence). The V segment lost 1 base and the J segment 4 bases; nucleotides outside the gene matches: 3. The length of the CDR3 is 15 residues. CDR3 amino acids: CASSLAGQGNQPQHF. CDR3 in DNA: TGTGCCAGCAGCTTAGCCGGACAGGGAAATCAGCCCCAGCATTTT.

This chain uses TRBV10-3 with TRBJ2-7, with D tentatively TRBD2 (5 bases). CDR1 and CDR2 from the germline V gene are ENHRY and SYGVKD. The V gene lost 3 bases and the J gene lost 0 bases, with 21 bases spanning the gap. The CDR3 is made up of 18 amino acids. The CDR3 protein is CAISDSLKVGVSSYEQYF. The CDR3 DNA sequence: TGTGCCATCAGTGACTCGCTGAAAGTCGGGGTGAGCTCCTACGAGCAGTACTTC.

CDR3 protein: CASSESTQGGYTF. CDR3 DNA sequence: TGCGCCAGCAGTGAGTCGACCCAGGGAGGCTACACCTTC. The genes are TRBV10-1 and TRBJ1-2; weak D call: TRBD1 (5 bases). Germline CDR1 reads WNHNN; CDR2 reads SYGVQD (reference sequence). Trimming shortened V by 0 bases and J by 8 bases, and 10 bases separated the two germline ends. The CDR3 sequence is 13 residues long.

This clone was seen more than once but under ten times. The chain couples TRBV6-1 to TRBJ1-2, with TRBD1 identical over 10 bases. This CDR3 is 15 amino acids long. V was pared by 2 bases and J by 3 bases, with 3 bases of the junction left unmatched. Germline V CDR1 and CDR2: MNHNS, SASEGT. CDR3 in amino acids: CASSEQTGGYYGYTF. The CDR3 nucleotides read TGTGCCAGCAGTGAACAGACAGGGGGCTACTATGGCTACACCTTC.

The chain uses TRBV5-1 and TRBJ2-5, with D hard to call. Trimming took off 1 base at V and 2 bases at J, with 9 bases between the two ends. Germline loops: CDR1 SGHRS, CDR2 YFSETQ. The CDR3 is 14 residues long. This CDR3 reads CASSLSPTQETQYF. DNA for the CDR3: TGCGCCAGCAGCTTGTCCCCTACTCAAGAGACCCAGTACTTC. Using reference TRBV5-1 and TRBJ2-5 for the parts outside the CDR3, the full variable domain is KAGVTQTPRYLIKTRGQQVTLSCSPISGHRSVSWYQQTPGQGLQFLFEYFSETQRNKGNFPGRFSGRQFSNSRSEMNVSTLELGDSALYLCASSLSPTQETQYFGPGTRLLVL.

V is TRBV3-1 (or the pseudogene TRBV3-2) and J is TRBJ2-3, with D possibly TRBD1 on 6 matching bases. Trimming took off 3 bases at V and 8 bases at J, with 9 bases between the two ends. The germline gives CDR1 LGHDT, CDR2 YNNKEL (reference sequence). This CDR3 is 12 amino acids long. The CDR3 loop reads CASSQGAGTQYF. The CDR3 region has the DNA TGTGCCAGCAGCCAGGGGGCGGGTACGCAGTATTTT.

The chain combines TRBV6-5 with TRBJ2-3; TRBD1 agrees at 9 bases. CDR3 length: 14 amino acids. V gave up 6 bases and J gave up 2 bases; unmatched junction bases: 3. CDR1 MNHEY and CDR2 SVGAGI come from the germline V gene. CDR3 sequence: CASRDRGYTDTQYF. The CDR3 region has the DNA TGTGCCAGCAGGGACAGGGGATACACAGATACGCAGTATTTT.

The chain is built from TRBV2 and TRBJ1-5; 9 bases align to TRBD1. Germline trimming cut 7 bases from V and 6 bases from J; bases unmatched to any gene: 10. The CDR3 totals 15 residues. CDR1 SNHLY and CDR2 FYNNEI come from the germline V gene. The CDR3 loop is CASKGDRVSAQPQHF. In nucleotides, the CDR3 is TGTGCCAGCAAGGGGGACAGGGTTTCAGCTCAGCCCCAGCATTTT.

This clone has a single count. CDR3 DNA: TGTGCCAGCAGCTTAATGTTTAGGGGATCACCCCTCCACTTT. It codes for CASSLMFRGSPLHF. The V gene is TRBV7-8, the J gene TRBJ1-6; maybe TRBD1 (5 bases). The V gene lost 2 bases and the J gene lost 10 bases, with 12 bases spanning the gap. This CDR3 spans 14 amino acids. Germline CDR1 and CDR2: SGHVS and FQNEAQ. Based on the CDR3 plus reference TRBV7-8 and TRBJ1-6, the full variable domain is GAGVSQSPRYKVAKRGQDVALRCDPISGHVSLFWYQQALGQGPEFLTYFQNEAQLDKSGLPSDRFFAERPEGSVSTLKIQRTQQEDSAVYLCASSLMFRGSPLHFGNGTRLTVT.

The V call is TRBV7-9, the J call TRBJ2-1; 8 bases are shared with TRBD1. V was clipped by 5 bases and J by 6 bases; unmatched bases: 18. The CDR3 has 18 amino acids. Germline V gene data show CDR1 as SEHNR and CDR2 as FQNEAQ (reference sequence). The CDR3 nucleotides are TGTGCCAGCAGCCCGACGCTCCCGGACAGGGTAACAAGCAATGAGCAGTTCTTC. Translated: CASSPTLPDRVTSNEQFF.

V gene TRBV5-5 combines with J gene TRBJ1-3, with TRBD1 matching over 10 bases. The CDR3 is 16 residues long. Losses at the gene ends were 0 bases for V and 4 bases for J; bases not matched to a gene: 4. Germline-derived CDR1 and CDR2 are SGHKS and YYEKEE (reference sequence). The CDR3 region is CASSLADRGDGNTIYF. In nucleotides, the CDR3 is TGTGCCAGCAGCTTGGCGGACAGGGGGGACGGAAACACCATATATTTT.

This chain connects TRBV27 to TRBJ1-2, with TRBD1 matching 8 bases. After removal of 2 bases from V and 4 bases from J, the junction contained 6 bases not matched to a gene. This CDR3 is 15 amino acids long. In germline, CDR1 is MNHEY, CDR2 SMNVEV (reference sequence). CDR3 loop: CASSLAITGGYGYTF. CDR3 coding DNA: TGTGCCAGCAGTTTAGCAATTACAGGGGGCTATGGCTACACCTTC.

The chain couples TRBV5-1 to TRBJ2-5; 7 positions agree with TRBD2. This CDR3 is built from 15 residues. V lost 0 bases and J lost 5; bases outside the gene matches: 7. In germline, CDR1 is SGHRS, CDR2 YFSETQ. CDR3 loop: CASSLASSGGETQYF. The DNA of the CDR3 is TGCGCCAGCAGCTTGGCCTCTAGCGGAGGGGAGACCCAGTACTTC.

The genes are TRBV5-6 and TRBJ2-7; D unresolved. V lost 0 bases and J lost 2, with 15 bases in between. Per the germline V gene, CDR1 is SGHDT and CDR2 is YYEEEE. The CDR3 is 16 amino acids. CDR3 DNA sequence: TGTGCCAGCAGCTTGGCCGTTGGCTCCCGGGCCTACGAGCAGTACTTC. Encoded protein: CASSLAVGSRAYEQYF.

The J gene is TRBJ2-3, the V gene TRBV3-1 (or the pseudogene TRBV3-2); 8 nucleotides align to TRBD2. V dropped 1 base and J dropped 6; count of bases not matched to a gene: 3. The CDR3 is made up of 14 amino acids. The germline V gene encodes CDR1 LGHDT and CDR2 YNNKEL (reference sequence). The CDR3 loop reads CASSQAGGLDTQYF. The CDR3 nucleotides are TGTGCCAGCAGCCAAGCGGGGGGGCTGGATACGCAGTATTTT.